Presented here are 5 T cell receptor beta chains from one specimen sequenced in a study of PD-1 blockade in classical Hodgkin lymphoma. Assay used: immunoSEQ multiplex PCR; TCRdb lists only in-frame clones, some missing. The data contain around 20,000 clones, 75% to 90% of them singletons. Each and every patient relapsed after autologous stem cell transplantation, and patients got differing brentuximab vedotin exposure. This specimen was peripheral blood mononuclear cells (PBMCs), taken before the second cycle of nivolumab. These receptors all come from a human donor with classical Hodgkin lymphoma.

This clone showed up just a few times. J is TRBJ1-2 and V is TRBV6-8; 7 positions match TRBD1. The V and J ends lost 6 bases and 1 base, in that order; junction bases with no gene match: 5. The germline CDR1 and CDR2 sequences are MNHGY and SAAAGT. This CDR3 contains 14 residues. The chain's CDR3 is CASRPGTVNYGYTF. Here the CDR3 DNA reads TGTGCCAGCAGACCTGGGACAGTTAACTATGGCTACACCTTC.

The chain couples TRBV7-4 to TRBJ2-7; 7 positions agree with TRBD1. The junction had 18 bases not matched to a gene; V was cut back by 4 bases and J by 0 bases. The CDR3 runs to 19 residues. Germline V gene lookup returns CDR1 SGHVT and CDR2 SQSDAQ. The CDR3 spells CASSSSLAWGTASSYEQYF. The CDR3 DNA is TGTGCCAGCAGCTCCAGTCTCGCATGGGGGACAGCCTCCTCCTACGAGCAGTACTTC.

The rearrangement joins TRBV2 to TRBJ2-3; TRBD1 is a possible D gene (6 bases). The germline V gene encodes CDR1 SNHLY and CDR2 FYNNEI. CDR3 length equals 16 residues. V shed 8 bases and J shed 1 base, with 19 bases lying between them. In DNA, the CDR3 is TGTGCCAGCTGCGGTCGGTGGGCAGGGGGCACAGATACGCAGTATTTT. Amino acids: CASCGRWAGGTDTQYF. Combining the CDR3 with reference TRBV2 and TRBJ2-3 gives the whole variable domain EPEVTQTPSHQVTQMGQEVILRCVPISNHLYFYWYRQILGQKVEFLVSFYNNEISEKSEIFDDQFSVERPDGSNFTLKIRSTKLEDSAMYFCASCGRWAGGTDTQYFGPGTRLTVL.

CDR3 coding DNA: TGTGCTAGTGGTTTTTCTGACGGACGGTCGCAAGAGACCCAGTACTTC. This gives the protein CASGFSDGRSQETQYF. The chain links TRBV12-5 to TRBJ2-5; D is ambiguous. There are 16 residues in the CDR3. CDR1 and CDR2 from the germline V gene are LGHNT and FRNRAP. V gave up 3 bases and J gave up 2 bases, with 16 bases separating them.

The chain uses TRBV19 and TRBJ2-5; D is possibly TRBD1 (6 bases). The CDR3 extends over 16 amino acids. V lost 3 bases and J 6 bases, leaving 20 bases between the germline ends. Germline CDR1 is LNHDA and CDR2 is SQIVND (reference sequence). The chain's CDR3 is CASSILGAGIGQTQYF. CDR3 in DNA: TGTGCCAGTAGTATTCTGGGGGCAGGGATTGGGCAGACCCAGTACTTC.